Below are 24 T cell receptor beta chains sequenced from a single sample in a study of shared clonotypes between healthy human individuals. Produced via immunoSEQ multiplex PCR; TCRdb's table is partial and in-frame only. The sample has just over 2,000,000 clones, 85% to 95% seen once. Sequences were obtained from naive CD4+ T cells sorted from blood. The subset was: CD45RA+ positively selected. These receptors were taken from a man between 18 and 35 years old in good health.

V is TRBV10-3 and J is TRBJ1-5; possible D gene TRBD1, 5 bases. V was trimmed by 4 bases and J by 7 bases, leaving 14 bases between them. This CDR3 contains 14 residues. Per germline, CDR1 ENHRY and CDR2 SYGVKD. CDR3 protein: CAISGGTGYQPQHF. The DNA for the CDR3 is TGTGCCATCAGTGGTGGGACCGGCTACCAGCCCCAGCATTTT.

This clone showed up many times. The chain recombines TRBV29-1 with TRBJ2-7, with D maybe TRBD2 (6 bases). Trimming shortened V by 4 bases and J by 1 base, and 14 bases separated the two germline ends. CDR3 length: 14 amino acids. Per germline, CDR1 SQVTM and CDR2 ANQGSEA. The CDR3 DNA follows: TGCAGCGTTGGGAGGGGAATAAATTCCTACGAGCAGTACTTC. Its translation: CSVGRGINSYEQYF.

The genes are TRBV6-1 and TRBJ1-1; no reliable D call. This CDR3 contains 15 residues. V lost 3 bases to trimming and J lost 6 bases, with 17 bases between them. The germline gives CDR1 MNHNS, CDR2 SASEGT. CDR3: CASSDFWETGPEAFF. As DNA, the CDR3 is TGTGCCAGCAGTGACTTCTGGGAAACGGGCCCTGAAGCTTTCTTT.

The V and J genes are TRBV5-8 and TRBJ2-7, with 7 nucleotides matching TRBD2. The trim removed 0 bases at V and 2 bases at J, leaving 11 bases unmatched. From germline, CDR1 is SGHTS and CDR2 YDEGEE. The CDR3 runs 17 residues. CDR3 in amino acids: CASSLGFAGVSAYEQYF. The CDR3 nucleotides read TGTGCCAGCAGCTTGGGTTTTGCGGGAGTCTCAGCCTACGAGCAGTACTTC.

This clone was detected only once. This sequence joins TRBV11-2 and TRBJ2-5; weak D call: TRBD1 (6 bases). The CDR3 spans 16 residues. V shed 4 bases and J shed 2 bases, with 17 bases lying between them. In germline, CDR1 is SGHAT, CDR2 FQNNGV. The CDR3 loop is CASSSRGWGLQETQYF. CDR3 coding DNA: TGTGCCAGCAGCTCAAGGGGGTGGGGTCTACAAGAGACCCAGTACTTC. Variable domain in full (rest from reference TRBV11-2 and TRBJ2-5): EAGVAQSPRYKIIEKRQSVAFWCNPISGHATLYWYQQILGQGPKLLIQFQNNGVVDDSQLPKDRFSAERLKGVDSTLKIQPAKLEDSAVYLCASSSRGWGLQETQYFGPGTRLLVL.

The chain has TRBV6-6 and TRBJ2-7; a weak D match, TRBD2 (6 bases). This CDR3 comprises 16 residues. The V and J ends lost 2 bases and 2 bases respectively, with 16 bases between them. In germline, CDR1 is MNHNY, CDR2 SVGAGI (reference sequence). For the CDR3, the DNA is TGTGCCAGCAGTTACCCGCTGGGCGGGGCCCCCTACGAGCAGTACTTC. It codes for CASSYPLGGAPYEQYF.

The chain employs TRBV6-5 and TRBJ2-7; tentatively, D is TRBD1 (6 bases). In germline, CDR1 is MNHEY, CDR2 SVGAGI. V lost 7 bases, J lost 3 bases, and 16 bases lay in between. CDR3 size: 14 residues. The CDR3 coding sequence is TGTGCCAGCACTTCGCGTACAGGGAACTACGAGCAGTACTTC. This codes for CASTSRTGNYEQYF.

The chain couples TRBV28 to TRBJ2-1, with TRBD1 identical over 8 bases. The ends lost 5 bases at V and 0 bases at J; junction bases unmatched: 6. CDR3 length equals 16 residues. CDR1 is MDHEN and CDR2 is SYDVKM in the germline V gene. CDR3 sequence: CASSPTDRVSYNEQFF. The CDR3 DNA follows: TGTGCCAGCAGTCCAACGGACAGGGTCTCCTACAATGAGCAGTTCTTC.

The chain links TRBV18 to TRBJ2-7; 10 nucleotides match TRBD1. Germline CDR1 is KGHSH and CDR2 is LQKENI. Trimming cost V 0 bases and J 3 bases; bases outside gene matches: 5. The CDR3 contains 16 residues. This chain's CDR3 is CASSPPGGTGDYEQYF. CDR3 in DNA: TGTGCCAGCTCACCACCGGGGGGGACAGGGGACTACGAGCAGTACTTC.

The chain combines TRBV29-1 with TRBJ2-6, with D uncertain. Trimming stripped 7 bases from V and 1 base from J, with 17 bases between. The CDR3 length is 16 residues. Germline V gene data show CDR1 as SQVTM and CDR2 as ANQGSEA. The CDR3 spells CSARVVEQSGANVLTF. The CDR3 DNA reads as TGCAGCGCGAGAGTGGTCGAACAATCTGGGGCCAACGTCCTGACTTTC.

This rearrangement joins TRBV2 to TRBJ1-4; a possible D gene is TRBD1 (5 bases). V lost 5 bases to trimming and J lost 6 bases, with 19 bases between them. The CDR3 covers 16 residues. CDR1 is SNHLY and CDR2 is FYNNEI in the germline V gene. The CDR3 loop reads CASSTGRSGRYEKLFF. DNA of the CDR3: TGTGCCAGCAGTACCGGGAGGTCGGGGCGGTATGAAAAACTGTTTTTT.

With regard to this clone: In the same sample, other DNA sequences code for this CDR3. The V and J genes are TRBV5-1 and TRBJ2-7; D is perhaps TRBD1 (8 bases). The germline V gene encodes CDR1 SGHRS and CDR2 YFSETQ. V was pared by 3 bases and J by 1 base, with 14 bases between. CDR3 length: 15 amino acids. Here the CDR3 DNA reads TGCGCCAGCAGCTCCGGACAGGGAGGGTCCTACGAGCAGTACTTC. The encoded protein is CASSSGQGGSYEQYF.

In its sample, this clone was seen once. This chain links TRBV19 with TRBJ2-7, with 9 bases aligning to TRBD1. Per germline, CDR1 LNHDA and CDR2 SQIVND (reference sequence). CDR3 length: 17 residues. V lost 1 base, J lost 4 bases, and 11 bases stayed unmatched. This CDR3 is CASSIAGVGTGPYEQYF. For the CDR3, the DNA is TGTGCCAGTAGTATAGCTGGGGTCGGGACAGGGCCTTACGAGCAGTACTTC.

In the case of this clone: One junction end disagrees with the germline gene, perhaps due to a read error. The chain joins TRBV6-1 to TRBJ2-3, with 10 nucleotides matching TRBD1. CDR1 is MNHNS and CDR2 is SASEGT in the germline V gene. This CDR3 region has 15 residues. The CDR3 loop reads CASRPGTGEVGKHDF. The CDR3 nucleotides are TGTGCCAGCAGGCCCGGGACAGGGGAAGTTGGAAAGCACGATTTT.

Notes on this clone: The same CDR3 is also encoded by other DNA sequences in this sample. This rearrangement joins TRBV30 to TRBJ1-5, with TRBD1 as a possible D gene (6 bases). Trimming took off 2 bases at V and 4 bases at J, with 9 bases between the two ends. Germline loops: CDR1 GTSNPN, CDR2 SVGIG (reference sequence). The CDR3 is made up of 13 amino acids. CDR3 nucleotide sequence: TGTGCCTGGAGTAGACAGGATAATCAGCCCCAGCATTTT. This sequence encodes CAWSRQDNQPQHF.

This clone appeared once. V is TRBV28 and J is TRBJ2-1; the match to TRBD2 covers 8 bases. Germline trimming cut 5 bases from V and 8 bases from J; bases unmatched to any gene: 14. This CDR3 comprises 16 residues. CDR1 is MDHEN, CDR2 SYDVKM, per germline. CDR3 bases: TGTGCCAGCAGTGCGCACGGGGGGGCCTTGGTCTATGAGCAGTTCTTC. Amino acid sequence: CASSAHGGALVYEQFF.

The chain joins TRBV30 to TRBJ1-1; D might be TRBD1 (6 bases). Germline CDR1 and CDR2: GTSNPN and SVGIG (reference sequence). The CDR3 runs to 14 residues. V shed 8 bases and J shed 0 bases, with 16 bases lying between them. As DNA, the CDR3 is TGTGCCGCCCAAGTGGGGGCCTTGAACACTGAAGCTTTCTTT. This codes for CAAQVGALNTEAFF.

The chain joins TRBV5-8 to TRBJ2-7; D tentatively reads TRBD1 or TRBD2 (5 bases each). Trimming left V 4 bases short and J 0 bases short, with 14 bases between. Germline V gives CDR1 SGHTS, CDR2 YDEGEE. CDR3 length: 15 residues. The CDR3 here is CASSPGPSVSYEQYF. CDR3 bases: TGTGCCAGCAGCCCGGGACCATCAGTCTCCTACGAGCAGTACTTC.

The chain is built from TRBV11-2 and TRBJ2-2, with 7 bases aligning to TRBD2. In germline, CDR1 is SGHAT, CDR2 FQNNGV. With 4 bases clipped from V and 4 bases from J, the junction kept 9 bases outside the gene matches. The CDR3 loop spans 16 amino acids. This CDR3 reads CASSSQAGLFTGELFF. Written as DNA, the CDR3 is TGTGCCAGCAGCTCCCAAGCGGGGCTTTTCACCGGGGAGCTGTTTTTT.

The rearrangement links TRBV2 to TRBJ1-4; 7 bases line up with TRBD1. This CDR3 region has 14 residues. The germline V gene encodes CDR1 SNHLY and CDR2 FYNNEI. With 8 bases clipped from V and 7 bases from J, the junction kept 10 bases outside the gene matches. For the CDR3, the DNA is TGTGCCAGCGGCGGGCAGAGGGGGCTTGAAAAACTGTTTTTT. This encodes CASGGQRGLEKLFF. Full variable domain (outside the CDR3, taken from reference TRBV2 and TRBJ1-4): EPEVTQTPSHQVTQMGQEVILRCVPISNHLYFYWYRQILGQKVEFLVSFYNNEISEKSEIFDDQFSVERPDGSNFTLKIRSTKLEDSAMYFCASGGQRGLEKLFFGSGTQLSVL.

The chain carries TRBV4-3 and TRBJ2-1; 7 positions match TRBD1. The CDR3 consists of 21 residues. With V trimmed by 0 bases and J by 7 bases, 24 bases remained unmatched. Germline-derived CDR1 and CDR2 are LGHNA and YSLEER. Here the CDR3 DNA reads TGCGCCAGCAGCCAAGATCGAGTAAGGACCCAGGGGGAGCAAAAAGAAAATGAGCAGTTCTTC. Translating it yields CASSQDRVRTQGEQKENEQFF.

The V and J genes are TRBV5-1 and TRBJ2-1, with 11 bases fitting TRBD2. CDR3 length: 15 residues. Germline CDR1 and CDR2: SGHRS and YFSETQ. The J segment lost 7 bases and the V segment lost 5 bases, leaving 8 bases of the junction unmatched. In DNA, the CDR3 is TGCGCCAGCAGTAGCGGGGGGGCCTCATGGAATGAGCAGTTCTTC. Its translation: CASSSGGASWNEQFF.

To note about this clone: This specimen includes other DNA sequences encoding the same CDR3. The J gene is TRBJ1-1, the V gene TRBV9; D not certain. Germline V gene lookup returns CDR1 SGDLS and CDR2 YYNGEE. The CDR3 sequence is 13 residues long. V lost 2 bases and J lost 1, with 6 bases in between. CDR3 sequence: CASSVAWNTEAFF. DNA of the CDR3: TGTGCCAGCAGCGTTGCGTGGAACACTGAAGCTTTCTTT.

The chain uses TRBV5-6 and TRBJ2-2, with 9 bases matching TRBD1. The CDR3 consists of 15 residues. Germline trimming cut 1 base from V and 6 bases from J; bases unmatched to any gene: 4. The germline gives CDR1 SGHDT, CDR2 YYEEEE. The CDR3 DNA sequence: TGTGCCAGCAGCTTGTGGGACAGGGACGCCGGGGAGCTGTTTTTT. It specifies CASSLWDRDAGELFF.